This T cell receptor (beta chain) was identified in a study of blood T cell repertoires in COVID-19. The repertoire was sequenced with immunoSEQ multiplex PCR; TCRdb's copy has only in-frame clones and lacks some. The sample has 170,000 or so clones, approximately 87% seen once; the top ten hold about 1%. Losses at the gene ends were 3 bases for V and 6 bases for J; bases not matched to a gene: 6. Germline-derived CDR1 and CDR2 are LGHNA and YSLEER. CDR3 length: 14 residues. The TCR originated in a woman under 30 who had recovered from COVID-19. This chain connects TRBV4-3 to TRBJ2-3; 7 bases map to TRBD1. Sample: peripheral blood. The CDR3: CASSQWMTGDTQYF. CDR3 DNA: TGCGCCAGCAGCCAGTGGATGACAGGGGATACGCAGTATTTT.